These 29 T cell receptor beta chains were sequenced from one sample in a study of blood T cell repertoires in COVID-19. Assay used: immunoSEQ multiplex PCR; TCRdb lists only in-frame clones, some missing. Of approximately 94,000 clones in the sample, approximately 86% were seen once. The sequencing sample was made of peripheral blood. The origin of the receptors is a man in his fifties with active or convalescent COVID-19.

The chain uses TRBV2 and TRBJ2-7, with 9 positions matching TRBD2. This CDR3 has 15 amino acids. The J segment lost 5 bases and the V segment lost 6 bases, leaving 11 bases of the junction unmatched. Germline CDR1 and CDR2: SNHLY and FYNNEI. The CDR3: CASSPERAGGNEQYF. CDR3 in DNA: TGTGCCAGCAGCCCAGAACGGGCGGGGGGGAACGAGCAGTACTTC.

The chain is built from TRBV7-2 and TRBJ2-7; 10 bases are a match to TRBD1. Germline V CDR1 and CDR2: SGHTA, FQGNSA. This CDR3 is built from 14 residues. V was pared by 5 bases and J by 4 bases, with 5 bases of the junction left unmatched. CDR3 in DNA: TGTGCCAGCAGCCCGGACAGGGGGAGGTACGAGCAGTACTTC. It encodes CASSPDRGRYEQYF.

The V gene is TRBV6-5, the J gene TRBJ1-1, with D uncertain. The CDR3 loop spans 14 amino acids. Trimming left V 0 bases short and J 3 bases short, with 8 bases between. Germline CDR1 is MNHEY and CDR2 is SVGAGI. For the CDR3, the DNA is TGTGCCAGCAGTTACTCCTCCGGGGACACTGAAGCTTTCTTT. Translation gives CASSYSSGDTEAFF.

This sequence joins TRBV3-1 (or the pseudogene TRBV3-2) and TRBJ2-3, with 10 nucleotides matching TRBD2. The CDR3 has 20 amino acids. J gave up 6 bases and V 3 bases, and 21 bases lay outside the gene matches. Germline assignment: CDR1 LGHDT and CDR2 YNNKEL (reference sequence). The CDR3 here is CASSQPQGGSLAGDRDTQYF. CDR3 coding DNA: TGTGCCAGCAGCCAGCCTCAAGGAGGCAGCCTAGCGGGGGACAGGGATACGCAGTATTTT.

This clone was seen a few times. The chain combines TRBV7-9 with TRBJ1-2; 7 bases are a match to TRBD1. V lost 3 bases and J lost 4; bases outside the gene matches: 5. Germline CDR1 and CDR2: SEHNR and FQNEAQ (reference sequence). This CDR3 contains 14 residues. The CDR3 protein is CASSFRGSLYGYTF. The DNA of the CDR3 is TGTGCCAGCAGCTTCAGGGGGTCCCTCTATGGCTACACCTTC.

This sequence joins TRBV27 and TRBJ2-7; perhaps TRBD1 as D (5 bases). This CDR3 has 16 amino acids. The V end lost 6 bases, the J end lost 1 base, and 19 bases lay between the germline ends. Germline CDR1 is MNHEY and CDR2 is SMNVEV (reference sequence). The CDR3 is CASSRARRDSSYEQYF. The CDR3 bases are TGTGCCAGCAGCCGTGCTCGAAGAGACAGTTCCTACGAGCAGTACTTC.

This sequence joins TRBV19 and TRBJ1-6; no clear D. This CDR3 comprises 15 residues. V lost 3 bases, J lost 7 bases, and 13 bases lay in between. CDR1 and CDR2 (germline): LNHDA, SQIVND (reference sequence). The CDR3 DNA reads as TGTGCCAGTAGTATCGGTAGTTCTTACAATTCACCCCTCCACTTT. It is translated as CASSIGSSYNSPLHF.

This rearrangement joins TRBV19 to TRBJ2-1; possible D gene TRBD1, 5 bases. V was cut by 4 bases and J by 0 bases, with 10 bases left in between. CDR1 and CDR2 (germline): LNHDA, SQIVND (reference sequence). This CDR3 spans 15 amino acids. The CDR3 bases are TGTGCCAGTAGTAGCCGACAGATCTCCTACAATGAGCAGTTCTTC. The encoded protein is CASSSRQISYNEQFF.

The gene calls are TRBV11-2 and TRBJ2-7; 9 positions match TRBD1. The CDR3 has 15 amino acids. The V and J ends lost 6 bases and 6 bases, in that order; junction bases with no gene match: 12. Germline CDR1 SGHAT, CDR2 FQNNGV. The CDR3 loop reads CASRLPGQGKGEQYF. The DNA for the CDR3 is TGTGCCAGCAGATTGCCGGGACAGGGAAAGGGCGAGCAGTACTTC.

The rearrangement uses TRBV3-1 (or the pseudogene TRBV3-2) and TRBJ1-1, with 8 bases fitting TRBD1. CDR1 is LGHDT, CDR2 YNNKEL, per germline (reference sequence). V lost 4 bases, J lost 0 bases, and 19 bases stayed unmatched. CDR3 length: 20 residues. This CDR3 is CASSRPALSGTGGLNTEAFF. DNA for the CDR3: TGTGCCAGCAGCCGTCCAGCCCTCTCCGGGACAGGAGGCTTGAACACTGAAGCTTTCTTT.

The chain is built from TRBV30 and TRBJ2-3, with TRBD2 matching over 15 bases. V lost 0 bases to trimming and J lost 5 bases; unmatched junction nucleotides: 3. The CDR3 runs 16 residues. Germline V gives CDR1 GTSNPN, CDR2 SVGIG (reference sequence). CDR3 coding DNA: TGTGCCTGGAGTGTAGGACTAGCGGGAGGGCAAGATACGCAGTATTTT. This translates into CAWSVGLAGGQDTQYF. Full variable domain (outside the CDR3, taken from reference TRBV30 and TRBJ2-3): SQTIHQWPATLVQPVGSPLSLECTVEGTSNPNLYWYRQAAGRGLQLLFYSVGIGQISSEVPQNLSASRPQDRQFILSSKKLLLSDSGFYLCAWSVGLAGGQDTQYFGPGTRLTVL.

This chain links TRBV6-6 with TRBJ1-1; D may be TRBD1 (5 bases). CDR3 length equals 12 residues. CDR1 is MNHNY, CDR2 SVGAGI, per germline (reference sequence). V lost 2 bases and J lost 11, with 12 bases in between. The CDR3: CASSYGGWEAFF. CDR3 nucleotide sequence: TGTGCCAGCAGTTACGGGGGGTGGGAGGCTTTCTTT.

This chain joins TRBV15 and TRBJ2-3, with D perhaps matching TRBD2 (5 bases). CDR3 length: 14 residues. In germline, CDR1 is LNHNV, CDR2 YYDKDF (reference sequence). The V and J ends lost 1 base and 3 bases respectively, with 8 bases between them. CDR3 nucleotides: TGTGCCACCAGCAGAGCGGACTTAACAGATACGCAGTATTTT. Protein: CATSRADLTDTQYF.

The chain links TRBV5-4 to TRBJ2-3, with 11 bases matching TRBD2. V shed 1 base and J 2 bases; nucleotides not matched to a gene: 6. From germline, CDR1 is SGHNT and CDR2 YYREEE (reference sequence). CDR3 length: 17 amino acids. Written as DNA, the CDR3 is TGTGCCAGCAGCTTGAAACTAGCGGGAGCTTACACAGATACGCAGTATTTT. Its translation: CASSLKLAGAYTDTQYF.

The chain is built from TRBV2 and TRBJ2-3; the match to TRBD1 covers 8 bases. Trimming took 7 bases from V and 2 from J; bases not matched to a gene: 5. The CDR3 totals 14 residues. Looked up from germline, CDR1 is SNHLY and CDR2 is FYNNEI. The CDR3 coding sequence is TGTGCCAGCATCTTCCAGGGGGCCACAGATACGCAGTATTTT. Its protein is CASIFQGATDTQYF.

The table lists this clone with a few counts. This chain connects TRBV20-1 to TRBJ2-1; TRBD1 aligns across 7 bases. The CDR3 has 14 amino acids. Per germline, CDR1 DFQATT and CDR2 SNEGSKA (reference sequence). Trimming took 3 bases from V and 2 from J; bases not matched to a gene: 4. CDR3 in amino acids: CSASSQGAYNEQFF. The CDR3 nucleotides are TGCAGTGCTAGTTCCCAGGGGGCCTACAATGAGCAGTTCTTC.

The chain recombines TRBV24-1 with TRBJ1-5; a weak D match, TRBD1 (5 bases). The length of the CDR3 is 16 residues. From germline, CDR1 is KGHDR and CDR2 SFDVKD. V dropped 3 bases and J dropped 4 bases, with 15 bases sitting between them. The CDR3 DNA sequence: TGTGCCACCAGTGATCCTCAGACAGCCGAAAATCAGCCCCAGCATTTT. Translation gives CATSDPQTAENQPQHF.

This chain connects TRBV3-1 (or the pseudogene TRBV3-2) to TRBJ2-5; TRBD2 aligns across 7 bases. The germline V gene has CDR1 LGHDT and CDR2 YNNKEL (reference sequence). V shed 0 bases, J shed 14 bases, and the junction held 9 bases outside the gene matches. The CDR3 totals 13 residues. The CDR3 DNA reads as TGTGCCAGCAGCCAAGAAAAGGCGGGAGCCCCTTACTTC. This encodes CASSQEKAGAPYF.

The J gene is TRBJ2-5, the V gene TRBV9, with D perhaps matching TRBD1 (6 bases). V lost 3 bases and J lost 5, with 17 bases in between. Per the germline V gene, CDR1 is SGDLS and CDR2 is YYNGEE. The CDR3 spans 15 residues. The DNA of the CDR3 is TGTGCCAGCAGCGAGTGGGACACAGGCCTCGAGACCCAGTACTTC. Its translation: CASSEWDTGLETQYF.

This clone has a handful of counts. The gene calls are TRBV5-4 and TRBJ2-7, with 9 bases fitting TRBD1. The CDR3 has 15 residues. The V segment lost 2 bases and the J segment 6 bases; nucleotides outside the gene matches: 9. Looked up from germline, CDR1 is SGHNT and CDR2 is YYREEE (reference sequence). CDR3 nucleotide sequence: TGTGCCAGCAGCTTTCTGGGGACAGGGCGCGTCGAGCAGTACTTC. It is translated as CASSFLGTGRVEQYF.

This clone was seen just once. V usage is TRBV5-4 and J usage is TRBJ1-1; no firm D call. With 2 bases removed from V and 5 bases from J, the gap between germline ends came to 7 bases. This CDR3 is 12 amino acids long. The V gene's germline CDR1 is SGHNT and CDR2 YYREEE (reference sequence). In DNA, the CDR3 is TGTGCCAGCAGCTTTTCGAGGACTGAAGCTTTCTTT. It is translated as CASSFSRTEAFF.

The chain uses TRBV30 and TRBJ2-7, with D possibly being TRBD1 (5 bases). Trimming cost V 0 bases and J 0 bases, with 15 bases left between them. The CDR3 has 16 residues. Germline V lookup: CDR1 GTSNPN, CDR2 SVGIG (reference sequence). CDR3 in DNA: TGTGCCTGGAGTGTCACAGACAGATCCTACTCCTACGAGCAGTACTTC. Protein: CAWSVTDRSYSYEQYF.

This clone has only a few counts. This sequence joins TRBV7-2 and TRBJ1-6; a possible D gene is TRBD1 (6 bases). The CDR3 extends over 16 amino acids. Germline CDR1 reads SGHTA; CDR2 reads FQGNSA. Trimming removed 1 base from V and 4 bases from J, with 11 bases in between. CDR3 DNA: TGTGCCAGCAGCTTAGATTTCGGACAGTATAATTCACCCCTCCACTTT. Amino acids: CASSLDFGQYNSPLHF.

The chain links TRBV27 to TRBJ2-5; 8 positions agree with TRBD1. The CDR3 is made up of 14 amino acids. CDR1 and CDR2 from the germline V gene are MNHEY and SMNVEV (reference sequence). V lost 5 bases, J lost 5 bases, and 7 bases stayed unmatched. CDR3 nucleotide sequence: TGTGCCAGCAGTCCCCGCAGGGGGCAGGAGACCCAGTACTTC. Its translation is CASSPRRGQETQYF.

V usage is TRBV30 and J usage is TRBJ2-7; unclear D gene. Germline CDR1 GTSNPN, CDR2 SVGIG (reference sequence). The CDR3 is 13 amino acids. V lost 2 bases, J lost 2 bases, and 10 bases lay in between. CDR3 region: CAWSRDIPYEQYF. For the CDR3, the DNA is TGTGCCTGGAGTCGAGACATCCCCTACGAGCAGTACTTC.

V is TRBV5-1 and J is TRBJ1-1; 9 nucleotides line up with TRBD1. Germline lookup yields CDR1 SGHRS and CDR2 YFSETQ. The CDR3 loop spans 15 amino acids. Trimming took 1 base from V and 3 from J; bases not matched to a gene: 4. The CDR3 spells CASSLSGQGDTEAFF. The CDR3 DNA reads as TGCGCCAGCAGCTTGTCGGGACAGGGTGACACTGAAGCTTTCTTT.

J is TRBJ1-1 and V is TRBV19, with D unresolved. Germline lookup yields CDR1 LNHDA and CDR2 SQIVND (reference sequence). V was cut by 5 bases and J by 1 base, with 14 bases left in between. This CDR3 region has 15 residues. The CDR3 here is CASSFQALPNTEAFF. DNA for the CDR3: TGTGCCAGTAGTTTTCAGGCTCTTCCGAACACTGAAGCTTTCTTT. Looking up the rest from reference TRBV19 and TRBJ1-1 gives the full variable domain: DGGITQSPKYLFRKEGQNVTLSCEQNLNHDAMYWYRQDPGQGLRLIYYSQIVNDFQKGDIAEGYSVSREKKESFPLTVTSAQKNPTAFYLCASSFQALPNTEAFFGQGTRLTVV.

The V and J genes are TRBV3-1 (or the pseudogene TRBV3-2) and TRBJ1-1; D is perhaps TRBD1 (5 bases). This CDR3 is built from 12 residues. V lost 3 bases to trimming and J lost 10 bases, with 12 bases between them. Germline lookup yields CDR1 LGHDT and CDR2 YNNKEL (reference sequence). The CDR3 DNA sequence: TGTGCCAGCAGCCAGGCAGGGTGGGGAGCTTTCTTT. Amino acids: CASSQAGWGAFF.

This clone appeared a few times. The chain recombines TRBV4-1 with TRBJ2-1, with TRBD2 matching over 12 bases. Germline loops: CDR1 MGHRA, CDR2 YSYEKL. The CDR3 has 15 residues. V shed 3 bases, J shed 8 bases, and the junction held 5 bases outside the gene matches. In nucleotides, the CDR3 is TGCGCCAGCAGCCAGACTAGCGGGAGCAGCTATGAGCAGTTCTTC. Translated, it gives CASSQTSGSSYEQFF.